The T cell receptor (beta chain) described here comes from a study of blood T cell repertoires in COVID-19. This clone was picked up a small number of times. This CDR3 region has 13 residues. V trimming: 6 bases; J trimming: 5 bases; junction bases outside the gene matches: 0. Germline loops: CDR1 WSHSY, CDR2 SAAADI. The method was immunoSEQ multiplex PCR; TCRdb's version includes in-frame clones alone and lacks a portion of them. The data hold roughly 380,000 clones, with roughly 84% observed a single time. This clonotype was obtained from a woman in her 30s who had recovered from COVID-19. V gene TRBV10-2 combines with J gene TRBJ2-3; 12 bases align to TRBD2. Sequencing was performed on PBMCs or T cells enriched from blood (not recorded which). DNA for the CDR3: TGCGCCAGCAGGACTAGCGGGGGAGATACGCAGTATTTT. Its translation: CASRTSGGDTQYF.